The entry below gives a single TCR beta chain sequence along with its context. Its antigen remains unidentified. Base qualities are not at hand, and no much larger clone is one base apart. In total, roughly 710 healthy bone marrow donors made up the cohort. At the time of sampling, every cohort member was nominally healthy, though immune exposures that went unrecorded were likely present. The donor tested CMV seronegative and was one of the 352 seronegative cohort members. A peripheral blood sample was collected from each donor, and TCR beta sequencing was performed on peripheral blood mononuclear cells. Genomic DNA extraction from the blood cell samples was performed with the Qiagen DNeasy Blood Extraction Kit. The data belong to a study of cytomegalovirus exposure and HLA in healthy donors (dated by TCRdb to the late 2010s). For the wider study: An earlier analysis of roughly 630 of the donors reported 276 Gb of sequence data and roughly 110 million unique TCR beta sequences from about 200 million T cells. An earlier analysis of 500 to 650 of the donors applied high-throughput TCR beta sequencing to assess whether each TCR beta V gene segment acted as functional or pseudogenic. Because of strong linkage in the cohort, five DR-DQ haplotypes were treated as single units for association and clustering. The T cell repertoires of around 730 subjects were profiled by immunosequencing and related to cytomegalovirus serostatus. The later analysis used no new phenotypic data to find candidate immune exposures, relying instead on TCR beta sequences and their occurrence across donors. Among 300 to 500 genotyped donors of the cohort, an average of around 250,000 unique TCR beta nucleotide sequences was sequenced per donor, of which 15% to 20% were non-productive. The study was designed to test whether signatures of past pathogen exposure could be identified by cataloging public T cell receptors. Typing coverage varied by locus: roughly 629-630 donors for A, B, C, DRB1 and DQB1; about 520 for DQA1; some 610 for DPA1; approximately 490 for DPB1. Donor age, sex, ethnicity and CMV serostatus were compiled together with the repertoire data. All discovery cohort repertoires had been generated using a single sequencing platform. HLA typing included class I and class II loci at four-digit resolution. Of the approximately 400 genotyped donors, approximately 83% fell in the genetic ancestry cluster associated with self-reported Caucasian donors. In a later analysis, previously published TCR beta repertoires from hundreds of donors were re-analyzed and high-resolution HLA genotyping was added so that TCR occurrence patterns could be studied. To predict cytomegalovirus infection status, the study combined high-throughput TCR immunosequencing, statistical association of individual TCRs with disease status, and machine learning. A later genetic analysis used genome-wide SNP genotypes for 398 of the 666 donors, treating that subset as a discovery cohort. Roughly 320 gigabases of sequencing data and roughly 81 million unique TCR sequences made up an early release that covered approximately 650 HLA-typed donors. A separate validation cohort of over 95 different subjects was used in addition to the roughly 670-subject first cohort. General study outcomes and caveats: Because counts were too low, some 17 rarely observed V segments, including chromosome 9 orphons, were excluded from the earlier analysis of 500 to 700 of the donors. An earlier analysis of some 560 of the donors showed that most TCR beta V segments appeared in productive rearrangements either about 87% or about 30% of the time, which broadly matched IMGT annotations. In a later analysis, HLA-associated TCR beta chains were found to be more clonally expanded and to have lower generation probabilities than equally common non-associated chains. A later analysis reported that several top co-occurrence clusters appeared linked to parvovirus B19, influenza, CMV and Epstein-Barr virus. A later analysis found that most CMV-associated TCR beta chains appeared HLA-restricted, with HLA associations seemingly driven largely by CMV exposure. In a later genetic analysis, fewer N-insertions in productive TCRs were reported among donors in an Asian-associated ancestry cluster than the roughly 700-donor mean. In a later genetic analysis, a missense DCLRE1C variant was associated with V-gene and J-gene trimming of TCR beta chains, and the association was replicated in an independent cohort. A cluster of highly shared sequence variants was judged likely to represent a technical artifact of the sequencing pipeline. For the cohort, immune exposure information was limited to CMV serostatus. Correlated functional status among segregating V segments might be attributable to linkage disequilibrium, but an unknown experimental factor could not be ruled out. The study listed approximately 150 TCR beta chains as associated with cytomegalovirus. Most TCR sequences were seen in very few donors, while some public TCRs were found in many individuals. It was suggested by the authors that the approach could potentially be generalized to other disease states and immunological phenotypes. According to a later analysis, TCR association rates differed among HLA loci, with DRB1 alleles showing the most associated TCRs and HLA-C alleles showing the fewest. In this cohort, only TCR beta chains were sequenced, and detectable features were limited by the absence of alpha or paired-chain data. Cytomegalovirus status was reported to be diagnosed by the classifier with high specificity and sensitivity in both the original and validation cohorts. Because the 87-base-pair reads could not distinguish some IMGT-functional V segments, including TRBV6-2 and TRBV6-3, those segments were excluded. Sequencing depth was assumed to be roughly uniform across donors in the presence/absence analyses, though that assumption may not hold. When HLA alleles, especially DR and DQ, strongly co-occurred, TCR associations were difficult to assign to individual alleles. A few of the identified cytomegalovirus-associated TCR beta chains were confirmed in vitro to be specific for cytomegalovirus antigens. Specific HLA alleles were associated with more than 15,000 TCR beta sequences at a false discovery rate of 0.05 in a later analysis. A further reported finding was that TCR beta sequences accurately predicted the HLA-A and HLA-B alleles for most subjects in the first cohort. HLA typing was unavailable for some donors at each locus, so association tests used only the typed subset.

The CDR3 goes from the cysteine to the phenylalanine over 14 residues. This entry keeps only the CDR3 DNA: 42 bases, framed from base 1. Between the V and J ends, shortened by 6 bases and 1 base respectively, the junction contains 13 bases. CDR1 and CDR2, per the germline V gene, are SQVTM and ANQGSEA. Libraries were constructed by the immunoSEQ multiplex PCR assay. The multiplex PCR relied on a mix of 60 forward primers for TCR Vbeta segments and 13 reverse primers for TCR Jbeta segments. A multiplex PCR assay on genomic DNA amplified the CDR3 region of rearranged TCR beta genes. Amplified TCR beta libraries were sequenced as 87-base-pair reads on the Illumina HiSeq System. In the authors' own workflow: In a later analysis, 70 million to 95 million unique TCR beta chains were counted across the approximately 640 repertoires, and roughly 10 million of these chains were shared by at least two donors. Raw reads were error-corrected and collapsed into unique sequences by a nearest-neighbor algorithm in which closely related sequences were merged to remove PCR and sequencing errors. Alignment of CDR3 sequences to IMGT reference sequences was used to assign V, D and J gene segments. For a sequence to be retained, a match of at least six nucleotides was required to both a V gene segment and a J gene segment. A rearrangement was called productive if the CDR3 had no stop codons and remained in frame with V and J, and every other rearrangement was called non-productive. CDR3 was defined according to IMGT convention as the region running from the second conserved V-encoded cysteine to the conserved J-encoded phenylalanine. In an earlier analysis of around 540 of the donors, sequences lacking an unambiguous match to a single V gene segment were excluded. An earlier analysis of just under 600 of the donors called V segments functional above 56.7% productive rearrangements and segregating when the between-donor standard deviation exceeded 5%. To diagnose cytomegalovirus status from the catalog of TCR beta chain sequences, a statistical classification framework was built. In a later analysis, TCR nucleotide sequences were compared against IMGT/GENE-DB human TR gene sequences so that V and J genes could be assigned. Using the TCRdist pipeline, a later analysis assigned CDR3 sequences along with most-parsimonious VDJ recombination scenarios. A later analysis defined each TCR beta chain by its CDR3 amino acid sequence plus V-gene family, and excluded reads lacking a unique V-gene family. In a later analysis, 500 to 700 highly shared, low-generation-probability nucleotide sequences were removed to address suspected cross-contamination and a sequencing artifact. For each public chain, a later analysis derived a clonal expansion index from normalized ranks of inferred template counts within each repertoire. A later analysis computed generation probabilities with a VDJ recombination model fitted to out-of-frame rearrangements, and checked the results against IGoR. In a later analysis, hypergeometric tests were used to score TCR-TCR, TCR-HLA and TCR-CMV co-occurrence, with a repertoire-size bias correction applied to TCR pairs. In a later analysis, false discovery rates were estimated by permuting HLA or CMV assignments 20 times. In a later analysis, co-occurring TCRs were grouped using DBSCAN, with TCRdist sequence similarity added in when clustering inside HLA-allele-positive subsets. Repertoires with fewer than 30,000 or more than 120,000 public chains were left out of co-occurrence clustering, as were five repertoires with anomalous nucleotide sharing. TCRdb limited this immuneACCESS table to in-frame rearrangements with V and J called. A share of clones is missing; checked studies link under half to unresolved V genes, and the rest is unexplained. V and J calls and clone size are those listed in that table; D and trimming were worked out from the DNA. The sample table contains some 120,000 clones; only one count was recorded for roughly 70% of them. The biggest ten clones account for roughly 1.6% of the sample.

The receptor's source is a young woman in good health and CMV-seronegative. Recombination joined TRBV29-1 with TRBJ2-1, and the D gene may be TRBD2, 5 bases matching. Sequencing was done on a sample of PBMCs. The encoded CDR3 is CSVSGSESYNEQFF. The nucleotide sequence reads as follows: TGCAGCGTCTCAGGTAGCGAGTCCTACAATGAGCAGTTCTTC.